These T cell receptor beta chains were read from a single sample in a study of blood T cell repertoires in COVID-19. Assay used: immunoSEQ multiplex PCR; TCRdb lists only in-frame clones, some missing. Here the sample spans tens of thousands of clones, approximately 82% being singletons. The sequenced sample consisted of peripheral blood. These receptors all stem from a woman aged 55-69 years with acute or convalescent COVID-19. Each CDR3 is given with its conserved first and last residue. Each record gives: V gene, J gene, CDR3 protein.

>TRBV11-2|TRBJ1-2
CASSLSAGQPYGYTF
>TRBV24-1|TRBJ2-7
CATSDGLAGQYF
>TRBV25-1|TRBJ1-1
CASSGQGVNTEAFF
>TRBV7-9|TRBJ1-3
CAGGRDTVGNTIYF
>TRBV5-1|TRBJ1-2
CASSLAGRLDGYTF
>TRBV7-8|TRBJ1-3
CASSRAALASSGNTIYF
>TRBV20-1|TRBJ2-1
CSASDPGQGLDEQFF
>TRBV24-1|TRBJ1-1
CAAIRAAFF
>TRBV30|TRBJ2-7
CAWSVRGAEQYF
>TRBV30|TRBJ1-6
CAWSIQGSSYNSPLHF
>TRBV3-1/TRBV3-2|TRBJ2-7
CASSQEDLSGGVAYEQYF
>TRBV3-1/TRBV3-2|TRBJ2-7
CASSQAGQSYEQYF
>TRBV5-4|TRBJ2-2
CASSLDSEGPTGELFF
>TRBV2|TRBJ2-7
CASSDQARSYEQYF
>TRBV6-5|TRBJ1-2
CASSRRSGVSYGYTF
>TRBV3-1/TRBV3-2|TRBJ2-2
CASISLAGSTGELFF
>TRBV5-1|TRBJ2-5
CASTRDPSGETQYF
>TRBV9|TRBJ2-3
CASSVDPAGGSRDTQYF
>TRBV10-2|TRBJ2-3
CASSYWSGGEDTQYF
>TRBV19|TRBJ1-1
CASSASDIGSTEAFF
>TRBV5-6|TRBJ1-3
CASSLRGRNTIYF
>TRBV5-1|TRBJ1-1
CASSLGRGVGNTEAFF
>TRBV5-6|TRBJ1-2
CASSLWDRIDYGYTF
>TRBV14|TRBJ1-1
CASSLGGGNRAEAFF